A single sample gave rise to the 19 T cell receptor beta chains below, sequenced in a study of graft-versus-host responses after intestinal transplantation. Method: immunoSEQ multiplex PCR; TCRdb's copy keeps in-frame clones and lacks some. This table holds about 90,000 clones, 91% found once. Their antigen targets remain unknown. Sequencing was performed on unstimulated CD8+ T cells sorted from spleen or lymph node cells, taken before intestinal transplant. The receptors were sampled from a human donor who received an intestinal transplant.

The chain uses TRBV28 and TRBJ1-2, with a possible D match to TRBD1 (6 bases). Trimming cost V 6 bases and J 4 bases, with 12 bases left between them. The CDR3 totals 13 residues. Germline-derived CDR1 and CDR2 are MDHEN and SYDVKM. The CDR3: CASRRTALYGYTF. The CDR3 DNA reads TGTGCCAGCAGACGGACAGCGCTCTATGGCTACACCTTC.

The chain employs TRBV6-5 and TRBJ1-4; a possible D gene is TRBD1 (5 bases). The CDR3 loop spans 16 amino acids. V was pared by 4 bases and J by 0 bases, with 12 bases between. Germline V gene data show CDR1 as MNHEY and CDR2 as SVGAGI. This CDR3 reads CASSFTRQSTNEKLFF. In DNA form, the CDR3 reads TGTGCCAGCAGTTTCACCCGACAGTCAACTAATGAAAAACTGTTTTTT.

CDR3 sequence reads: CASSVGGYSIEPQHF. CDR3 bases: TGTGCCAGCAGCGTAGGTGGTTACAGTATCGAGCCCCAGCATTTT. The rearrangement links TRBV9 to TRBJ1-5; D unclear. Trimming left V 0 bases short and J 8 bases short, with 15 bases between. CDR3 length: 15 residues. Germline CDR1 is SGDLS and CDR2 is YYNGEE.

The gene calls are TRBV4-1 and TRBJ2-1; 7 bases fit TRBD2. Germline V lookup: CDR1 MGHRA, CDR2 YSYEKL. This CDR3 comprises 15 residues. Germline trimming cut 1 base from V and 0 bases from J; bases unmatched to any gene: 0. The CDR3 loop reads CASSQGGSSYNEQFF. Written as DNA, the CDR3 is TGCGCCAGCAGCCAAGGCGGGAGCTCCTACAATGAGCAGTTCTTC.

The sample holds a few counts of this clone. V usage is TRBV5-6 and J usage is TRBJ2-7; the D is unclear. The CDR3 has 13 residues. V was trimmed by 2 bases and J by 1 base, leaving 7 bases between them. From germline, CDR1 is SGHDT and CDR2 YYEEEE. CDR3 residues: CASSLRSSYEQYF. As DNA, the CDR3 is TGTGCCAGCAGCTTAAGGAGTTCCTACGAGCAGTACTTC.

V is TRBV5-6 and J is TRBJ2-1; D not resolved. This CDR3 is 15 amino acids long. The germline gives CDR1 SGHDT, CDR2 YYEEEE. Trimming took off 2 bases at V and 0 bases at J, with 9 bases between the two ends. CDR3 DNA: TGTGCCAGCAGCTTAGGTAGGAGCTCCTACAATGAGCAGTTCTTC. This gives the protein CASSLGRSSYNEQFF.

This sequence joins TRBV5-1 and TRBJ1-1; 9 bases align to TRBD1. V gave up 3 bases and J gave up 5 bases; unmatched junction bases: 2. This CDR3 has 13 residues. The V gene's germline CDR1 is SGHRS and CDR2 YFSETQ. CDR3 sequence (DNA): TGCGCCAGCAGCTACGGGACAGGGACTGAAGCTTTCTTT. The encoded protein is CASSYGTGTEAFF. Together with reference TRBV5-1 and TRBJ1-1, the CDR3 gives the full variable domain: KAGVTQTPRYLIKTRGQQVTLSCSPISGHRSVSWYQQTPGQGLQFLFEYFSETQRNKGNFPGRFSGRQFSNSRSEMNVSTLELGDSALYLCASSYGTGTEAFFGQGTRLTVV.

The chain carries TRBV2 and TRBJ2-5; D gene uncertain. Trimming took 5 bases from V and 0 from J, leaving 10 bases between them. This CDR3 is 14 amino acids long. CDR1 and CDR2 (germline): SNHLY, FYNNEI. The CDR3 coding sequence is TGTGCCAGCAGTTTAGACACTTACCAAGAGACCCAGTACTTC. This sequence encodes CASSLDTYQETQYF.

The CDR3 protein is CASTPRGEETQYF. The CDR3 DNA reads TGTGCCAGCACTCCCAGGGGGGAAGAGACCCAGTACTTC. The chain uses TRBV6-6 and TRBJ2-5; perhaps TRBD1 as D (7 bases). V was cut by 7 bases and J by 3 bases, with 12 bases left in between. Germline V gives CDR1 MNHNY, CDR2 SVGAGI (reference sequence). The CDR3 runs 13 residues.

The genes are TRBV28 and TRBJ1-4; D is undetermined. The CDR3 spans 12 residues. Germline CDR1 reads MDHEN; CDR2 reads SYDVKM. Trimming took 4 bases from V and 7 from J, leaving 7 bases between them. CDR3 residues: CASSYNSEKLFF. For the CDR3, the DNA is TGTGCCAGCAGTTACAACAGTGAAAAACTGTTTTTT.

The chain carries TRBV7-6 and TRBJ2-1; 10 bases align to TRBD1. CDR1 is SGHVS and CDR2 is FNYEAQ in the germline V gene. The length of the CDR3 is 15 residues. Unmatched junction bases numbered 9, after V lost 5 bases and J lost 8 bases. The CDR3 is CASSPGQGLWDEQFF. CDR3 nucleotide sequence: TGTGCCAGCAGCCCGGGACAGGGGCTATGGGATGAGCAGTTCTTC.

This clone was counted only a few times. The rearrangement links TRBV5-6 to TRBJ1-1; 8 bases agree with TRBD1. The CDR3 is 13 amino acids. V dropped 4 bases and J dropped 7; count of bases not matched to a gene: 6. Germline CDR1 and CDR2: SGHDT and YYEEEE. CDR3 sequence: CASSEWTGFEAFF. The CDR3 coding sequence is TGTGCCAGCAGCGAGTGGACAGGGTTTGAAGCTTTCTTT.

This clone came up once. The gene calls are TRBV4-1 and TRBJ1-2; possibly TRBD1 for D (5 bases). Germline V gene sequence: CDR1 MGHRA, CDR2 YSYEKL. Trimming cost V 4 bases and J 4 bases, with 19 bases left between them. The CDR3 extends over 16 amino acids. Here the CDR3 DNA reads TGCGCCAGCAGCCCCGTATTCGGGGGGAGCGCCTATGGCTACACCTTC. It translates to CASSPVFGGSAYGYTF.

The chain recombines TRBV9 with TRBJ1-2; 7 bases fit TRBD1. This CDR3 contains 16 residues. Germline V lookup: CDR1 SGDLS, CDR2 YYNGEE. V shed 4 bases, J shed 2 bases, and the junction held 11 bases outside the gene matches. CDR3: CASSIDREVKNYGYTF. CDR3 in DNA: TGTGCCAGCAGCATCGACAGGGAGGTCAAGAACTATGGCTACACCTTC.

The CDR3 loop reads CASSYKGASTEAFF. The CDR3 nucleotides are TGTGCCAGCAGTTACAAAGGGGCCTCCACTGAAGCTTTCTTT. The chain joins TRBV6-5 to TRBJ1-1, with D possibly being TRBD1 (5 bases). V was shortened by 2 bases and J by 4 bases, with 11 bases between the two germline ends. Germline V gene lookup returns CDR1 MNHEY and CDR2 SVGAGI. This CDR3 is built from 14 residues.

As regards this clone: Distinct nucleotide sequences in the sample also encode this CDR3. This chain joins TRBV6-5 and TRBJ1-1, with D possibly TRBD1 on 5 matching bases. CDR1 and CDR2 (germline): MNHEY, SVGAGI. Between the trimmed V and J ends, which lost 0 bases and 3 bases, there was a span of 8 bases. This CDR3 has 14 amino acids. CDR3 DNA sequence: TGTGCCAGCAGTTACTCTTGGGGGGACACTGAAGCTTTCTTT. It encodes CASSYSWGDTEAFF.

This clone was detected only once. This chain's CDR3 is CASSPGREGATEAFF. In DNA, the CDR3 is TGTGCCAGCAGTCCCGGGAGGGAGGGGGCCACTGAAGCTTTCTTT. The chain uses TRBV28 and TRBJ1-1, with TRBD1 matching 7 bases. CDR1 and CDR2 from the germline V gene are MDHEN and SYDVKM. V lost 5 bases, J lost 4 bases, and 10 bases stayed unmatched. The CDR3 totals 15 residues.

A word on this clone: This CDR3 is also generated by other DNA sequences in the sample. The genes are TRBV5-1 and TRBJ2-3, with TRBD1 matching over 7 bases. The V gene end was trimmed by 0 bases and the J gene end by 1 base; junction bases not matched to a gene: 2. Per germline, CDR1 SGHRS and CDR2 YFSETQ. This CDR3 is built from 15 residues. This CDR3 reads CASSLGQGGTDTQYF. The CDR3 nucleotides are TGCGCCAGCAGCTTGGGTCAGGGGGGCACAGATACGCAGTATTTT.

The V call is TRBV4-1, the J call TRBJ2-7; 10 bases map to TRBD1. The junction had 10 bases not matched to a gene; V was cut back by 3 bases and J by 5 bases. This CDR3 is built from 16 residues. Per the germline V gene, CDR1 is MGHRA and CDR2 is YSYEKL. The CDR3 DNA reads TGCGCCAGCAGCCAGTGGCCGGGACAGGGGATGAACGAGCAGTACTTC. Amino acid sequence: CASSQWPGQGMNEQYF.